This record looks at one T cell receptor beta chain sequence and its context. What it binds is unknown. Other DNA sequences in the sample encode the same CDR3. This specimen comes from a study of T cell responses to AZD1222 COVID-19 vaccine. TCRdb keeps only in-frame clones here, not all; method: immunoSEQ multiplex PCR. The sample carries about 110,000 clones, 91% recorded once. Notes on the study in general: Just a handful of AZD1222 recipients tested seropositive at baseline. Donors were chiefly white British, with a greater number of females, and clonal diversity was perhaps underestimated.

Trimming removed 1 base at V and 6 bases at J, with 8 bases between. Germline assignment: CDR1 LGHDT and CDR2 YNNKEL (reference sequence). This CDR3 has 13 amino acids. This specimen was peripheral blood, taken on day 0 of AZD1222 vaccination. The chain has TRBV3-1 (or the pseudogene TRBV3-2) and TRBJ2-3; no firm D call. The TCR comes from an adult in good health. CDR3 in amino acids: CASSQGLLDTQYF. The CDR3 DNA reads TGTGCCAGCAGCCAAGGTTTACTGGATACGCAGTATTTT.